This T cell receptor (beta chain) was profiled in a study of blood T cell repertoires in COVID-19 (TCRdb year 2020). For the wider study: Samples from collaborators originated in the United States, Italy and Spain and spanned both the acute and convalescent phases of COVID-19. The prospective study material was composed of cDNA or gDNA derived from T cells, B-cell-depleted T cells, or PBMCs. Deeply sampled blood TCRbeta repertoires from subjects exposed to, actively infected with, or recovered from COVID-19 were included in the dataset. The repertoires were released in a freely available public database meant as a resource for research on the immune response to SARS-CoV-2. The samples were drawn from the first 160 participants of the ongoing ImmuneRACE study and from over a thousand subjects provided by 6 global collaborators. The sample metadata nearly always contained a de-identified subject ID, COVID-19 status, age in years and sex. Where available, HLA class I and class II types were taken from metadata supplied by the sample provider and were not determined by assay-based typing. Beyond this particular receptor, the publication reports: The quantity of clinical and demographic metadata differed by source and by participant and was supplied without curation.

To note about this clone: What antigen it recognizes has not been identified. No base qualities exist here, and no much larger clone lies one base off it.

TCRbeta CDR3 regions were amplified from genomic DNA by means of the immunoSEQ Assay, a bias-controlled multiplex PCR. The paper's processing steps were these. The number of nucleated cells in each sample was estimated from the amplification of reference gene primers within the assay. Sequence reads were collapsed and filtered to measure the absolute abundance of every unique TCRbeta CDR3 rearrangement. Productive Simpson clonality was computed per sample as the square root of Simpson's diversity index over productive rearrangements. TCRdb mirrors the immuneACCESS table, restricted to in-frame sequences. Some clones are absent from its copies; in checked studies, under half trace to an unresolved V gene, and the reason for the others is unknown. V, J and clone size are those of that table, while D and trimming were read from the DNA. This sample holds around 82,000 clones; around nine tenths were observed only once. Of the sample, 5.5% to 7% falls within the top ten clones.

One collaborating source in Seattle enrolled patients during active infection and followed them longitudinally through the course of disease. Each collaborating institution followed its own protocols to collect whole blood in K2EDTA tubes. Collaborator samples were shipped for TCRbeta analysis as frozen whole blood, isolated PBMCs, or DNA extracted from either sample type. This clonotype was obtained from an elderly man with COVID-19, enrolled during active disease. The specimen sequenced was peripheral blood.

The DNA sequence reads TGTGCCAGCAGCTTTTCTAGGACAGGGGGCGCAGATACGCAGTATTTT. Translated, it gives CASSFSRTGGADTQYF. The V gene is TRBV7-9 and the J gene is TRBJ2-3; the central 11 bases match TRBD1. Reading from cysteine to phenylalanine, the CDR3 counts 16 amino acids. The kept DNA is CDR3 alone, 48 bases in frame from the first base. The germline V gene (reference sequence) yields SEHNR for CDR1 and FQNEAQ for CDR2. Compared with germline, V lacks 3 bases and J lacks 4 bases; bases without a gene match: 6.